This TCR beta chain was recovered during a study of neurological immune-mediated disorders. This clonotype was counted ten times or more. TCRdb itself ran the 5' RACE reads through MiXCR, one entry per CDR3 protein. This table holds about 36,000 distinct CDR3 sequences, about a tenth found once. V dropped 5 bases and J dropped 2 bases, with 12 bases sitting between them. CDR3 length equals 14 residues. Germline CDR1 KGHSH, CDR2 LQKENI. J is TRBJ1-2 and V is TRBV18, with D unresolved. The receptor's source is a woman in her twenties or thirties with HTLV-1-associated myelopathy (HAM/TSP). Sequencing was carried out using PBMCs. The DNA of the CDR3 is TGTGCCAGCTCAATTGCAGACGAAAACTATGGCTACACCTTC. It encodes CASSIADENYGYTF.